The 25 T cell receptor beta chains below all came from one sample that was sequenced in a study of PD-L1 blockade in urothelial cancer. Some clones are missing from TCRdb's copy, which holds only in-frame ones; the method was immunoSEQ multiplex PCR. The profile covers tens of thousands of clones, with roughly 82% appearing a single time and about 6.8% taken by the ten largest. Time point indicated: pretreatment peripheral blood. Source: PBMCs, taken around atezolizumab (anti-PD-L1) treatment. Receptors originate from a man aged 55 to 70 with urothelial cancer.

V is TRBV10-1 and J is TRBJ1-3; D not resolved. The length of the CDR3 is 16 residues. Germline V gene data show CDR1 as WNHNN and CDR2 as SYGVQD (reference sequence). V lost 6 bases to trimming and J lost 0 bases, with 15 bases between them. For the CDR3, the DNA is TGCGCCAGCAGCCCCGGAGGGTTTCGCTCTGGAAACACCATATATTTT. It yields the protein CASSPGGFRSGNTIYF.

The rearrangement uses TRBV4-2 and TRBJ2-2; TRBD2 aligns across 8 bases. The germline CDR1 and CDR2 sequences are LGHNA and YNFKEQ. V lost 0 bases to trimming and J lost 0 bases; unmatched junction nucleotides: 0. CDR3 size: 16 residues. The chain's CDR3 is CASSQERGANTGELFF. CDR3 nucleotides: TGTGCCAGCAGCCAAGAGCGGGGGGCGAACACCGGGGAGCTGTTTTTT.

DNA for the CDR3: TGTGCCAGTAGTTCACAACAGGGCAGCAATCAGCCCCAGCATTTT. It yields the protein CASSSQQGSNQPQHF. V usage is TRBV19 and J usage is TRBJ1-5, with D possibly TRBD1 on 6 matching bases. Germline V gene data show CDR1 as LNHDA and CDR2 as SQIVND (reference sequence). This CDR3 comprises 15 residues. Trimming removed 5 bases at V and 1 base at J, with 12 bases between.

The chain is built from TRBV5-4 and TRBJ2-3; perhaps TRBD2 as D (7 bases). The V gene lost 3 bases and the J gene lost 1 base, with 21 bases spanning the gap. Looked up from germline, CDR1 is SGHNT and CDR2 is YYREEE (reference sequence). The CDR3 contains 18 residues. CDR3 DNA: TGTGCCAGCAGCTCCCAGGTGGGGGGGCACGGGGGCACAGATACGCAGTATTTT. Residues: CASSSQVGGHGGTDTQYF.

The table lists this clone with a few counts. This chain connects TRBV5-1 to TRBJ1-1; D remains unclear. V was trimmed by 0 bases and J by 4 bases, leaving 7 bases between them. The germline V gene encodes CDR1 SGHRS and CDR2 YFSETQ. This CDR3 comprises 13 residues. In DNA, the CDR3 is TGCGCCAGCAGCTTGGTAGGAGTCACTGAAGCTTTCTTT. This gives the protein CASSLVGVTEAFF.

The chain carries TRBV2 and TRBJ2-7; maybe TRBD1 (6 bases). This CDR3 is 13 amino acids long. The germline gives CDR1 SNHLY, CDR2 FYNNEI. Trimming cost V 6 bases and J 3 bases, with 12 bases left between them. CDR3 residues: CASRRTDSYEQYF. CDR3 in DNA: TGTGCCAGCAGACGGACAGACAGCTACGAGCAGTACTTC.

J is TRBJ1-5 and V is TRBV4-1; no definite D call. CDR1 and CDR2 from the germline V gene are MGHRA and YSYEKL. The CDR3 loop spans 14 amino acids. V lost 1 base, J lost 6 bases, and 10 bases lay in between. The CDR3 DNA reads TGCGCCAGCAGCCAAGTGCCGGGTCCTCAGCCCCAGCATTTT. This gives the protein CASSQVPGPQPQHF.

V and J are TRBV2 and TRBJ1-2; tentative D call: TRBD1 (6 bases). V lost 6 bases and J lost 10, with 24 bases in between. CDR3 length: 15 amino acids. Looked up from germline, CDR1 is SNHLY and CDR2 is FYNNEI. The CDR3 here is CASRGFDRSRGVYTF. In nucleotides, the CDR3 is TGTGCCAGCAGGGGATTCGACAGGTCTCGGGGAGTCTACACCTTC.

Worth noting for this clone: This CDR3 is also generated by other DNA sequences in the sample. The rearrangement joins TRBV5-1 to TRBJ1-1; D not certain. This CDR3 has 12 residues. The germline V gene encodes CDR1 SGHRS and CDR2 YFSETQ. Trimming took off 4 bases at V and 5 bases at J, with 9 bases between the two ends. The CDR3 loop reads CASSLPGTEAFF. In nucleotides, the CDR3 is TGCGCCAGCAGCCTACCGGGGACTGAAGCTTTCTTT.

The J gene is TRBJ2-3, the V gene TRBV7-2; possible D gene TRBD1, 6 bases. The CDR3 spans 15 residues. V gave up 1 base and J gave up 1 base, with 9 bases separating them. In germline, CDR1 is SGHTA, CDR2 FQGNSA. In nucleotides, the CDR3 is TGTGCCAGCAGCTTAGATCCAGGGGGCACAGATACGCAGTATTTT. Its protein product is CASSLDPGGTDTQYF.

The J gene is TRBJ1-4, the V gene TRBV5-1; tentatively, D is TRBD1 (5 bases). CDR3 length: 13 residues. CDR1 is SGHRS, CDR2 YFSETQ, per germline. With 0 bases removed from V and 6 bases from J, the gap between germline ends came to 6 bases. The CDR3 reads CASSLGGDEKLFF. CDR3 in DNA: TGCGCCAGCAGCTTGGGGGGCGATGAAAAACTGTTTTTT. The whole variable domain, remainder taken from reference TRBV5-1 and TRBJ1-4, is KAGVTQTPRYLIKTRGQQVTLSCSPISGHRSVSWYQQTPGQGLQFLFEYFSETQRNKGNFPGRFSGRQFSNSRSEMNVSTLELGDSALYLCASSLGGDEKLFFGSGTQLSVL.

This clone has just one count. CDR3 sequence (DNA): TGTGCCAGCAGCAAAACCCTGGAGGGGTATGATGAGCAGTTCTTC. Protein product: CASSKTLEGYDEQFF. The chain is built from TRBV21-1 and TRBJ2-1; the DNA was not compared with TRBD2, the D call given in the table. TRBV21-1 is annotated as a pseudogene. The CDR3 is made up of 15 amino acids.

The rearrangement uses TRBV11-2 and TRBJ2-1; TRBD1 is a possible D gene (5 bases). The CDR3 spans 14 residues. Trimming removed 8 bases from V and 5 bases from J, with 16 bases in between. The V gene's germline CDR1 is SGHAT and CDR2 FQNNGV. This chain's CDR3 is CASRSGMDNNEQFF. The CDR3 DNA sequence: TGTGCCAGCCGCTCTGGAATGGACAACAATGAGCAGTTCTTC.

The rearrangement links TRBV5-6 to TRBJ1-1; TRBD1 matches 7 bases. J gave up 7 bases and V 3 bases, and 15 bases lay outside the gene matches. CDR3 length: 16 residues. The germline gives CDR1 SGHDT, CDR2 YYEEEE. The CDR3 DNA follows: TGTGCCAGCAGCTCAACCGTAAAGGGGGCGAGGAGTGAAGCTTTCTTT. Its protein is CASSSTVKGARSEAFF. Supplemented by reference TRBV5-6 and TRBJ1-1, the full variable domain reads DAGVTQSPTHLIKTRGQQVTLRCSPKSGHDTVSWYQQALGQGPQFIFQYYEEEERQRGNFPDRFSGHQFPNYSSELNVNALLLGDSALYLCASSSTVKGARSEAFFGQGTRLTVV.

CDR3 DNA: TGTGCCATCAGTGGGCAGGGGGCAAGACTGAACACTGAAGCTTTCTTT. It translates to CAISGQGARLNTEAFF. The chain employs TRBV10-3 and TRBJ1-1; 8 bases are shared with TRBD1. The trim removed 4 bases at V and 0 bases at J, leaving 7 bases unmatched. Per germline, CDR1 ENHRY and CDR2 SYGVKD. This CDR3 region has 16 residues.

CDR3 sequence (DNA): TGCGCCAGCAGCAAAGGGGGTCCCGGGACAGGGGCTTGGGAGGATAGCAATCAGCCCCAGCATTTT. Its translation is CASSKGGPGTGAWEDSNQPQHF. This sequence joins TRBV4-1 and TRBJ1-5; 10 bases agree with TRBD1. This CDR3 has 22 residues. CDR1 MGHRA and CDR2 YSYEKL come from the germline V gene. V lost 5 bases, J lost 0 bases, and 22 bases stayed unmatched.

V gene TRBV13 combines with J gene TRBJ2-6, with D tentatively TRBD1 (6 bases). V was shortened by 5 bases and J by 3 bases, with 11 bases between the two germline ends. The CDR3 has 15 amino acids. Germline CDR1 is PRHDT and CDR2 is FYEKMQ (reference sequence). CDR3 in DNA: TGTGCCAGCAGCCAAGGGGGAAGTGGGGCCAACGTCCTGACTTTC. It codes for CASSQGGSGANVLTF.

The genes are TRBV7-3 and TRBJ2-7, with 8 positions matching TRBD2. This CDR3 contains 14 residues. V gave up 5 bases and J gave up 2 bases; unmatched junction bases: 5. Germline V gene data show CDR1 as SGHTA and CDR2 as FQGTGA. In DNA, the CDR3 is TGTGCCAGCAGCCAAACGGGAGGGGCCTACGAGCAGTACTTC. Protein sequence: CASSQTGGAYEQYF.

The chain employs TRBV6-5 and TRBJ1-4; D is unclear. Deletions cut 0 bases from V and 4 bases from J, with 6 bases between. The CDR3 runs to 14 residues. Germline-derived CDR1 and CDR2 are MNHEY and SVGAGI. CDR3 loop: CASSYSGHNEKLFF. In nucleotides, the CDR3 is TGTGCCAGCAGTTACTCGGGCCATAATGAAAAACTGTTTTTT.

This sequence joins TRBV30 and TRBJ2-3, with TRBD1 as a possible D gene (6 bases). Trimming left V 1 base short and J 7 bases short, with 15 bases between. Germline lookup yields CDR1 GTSNPN and CDR2 SVGIG (reference sequence). CDR3 length: 14 residues. The CDR3: CAWSGTVEQYTQYF. Here the CDR3 DNA reads TGTGCCTGGAGTGGGACAGTGGAGCAGTATACGCAGTATTTT.

This clone was counted a single time. The V gene is TRBV7-2, the J gene TRBJ2-7; TRBD2 aligns across 8 bases. The J segment lost 0 bases and the V segment lost 5 bases, leaving 3 bases of the junction unmatched. This CDR3 contains 14 residues. The germline CDR1 and CDR2 sequences are SGHTA and FQGNSA. The CDR3 coding sequence is TGTGCCAGCAGCCAGGGACTAGTCTCCTACGAGCAGTACTTC. This codes for CASSQGLVSYEQYF.

The CDR3 region has the DNA TGTGCCTGCGGGGGGGCCATTTTTCGCGATACGCAGTATTTT. Amino acids: CACGGAIFRDTQYF. The chain links TRBV11-2 to TRBJ2-3; 9 bases map to TRBD2. The germline V gene encodes CDR1 SGHAT and CDR2 FQNNGV. The CDR3 covers 14 residues. Trimming removed 11 bases from V and 6 bases from J; junction bases left unmatched: 12.

The rearrangement uses TRBV7-8 and TRBJ1-1, with 8 bases fitting TRBD1. The CDR3 sequence is 14 residues long. Germline V CDR1 and CDR2: SGHVS, FQNEAQ. V trimming: 7 bases; J trimming: 1 base; junction bases outside the gene matches: 5. CDR3 sequence: CASNPTGGNTEAFF. In DNA form, the CDR3 reads TGTGCCAGCAACCCAACAGGGGGGAACACTGAAGCTTTCTTT.

CDR3 coding DNA: TGCAGCGTCCACCCGGGGACAGGGGGCTGGGGCACAGATACGCAGTATTTT. It translates to CSVHPGTGGWGTDTQYF. The chain carries TRBV29-1 and TRBJ2-3; 12 nucleotides line up with TRBD1. CDR1 SQVTM and CDR2 ANQGSEA come from the germline V gene. Trimming at V came to 6 bases and at J to 1 base, leaving 11 bases not matched to a gene. This CDR3 has 17 amino acids.

This chain uses TRBV29-1 with TRBJ2-7, with D perhaps matching TRBD1 (6 bases). V dropped 2 bases and J dropped 3 bases, with 8 bases sitting between them. CDR3 size: 12 residues. Looked up from germline, CDR1 is SQVTM and CDR2 is ANQGSEA. The CDR3 region is CSVERDNYEQYF. The CDR3 region has the DNA TGCAGCGTTGAACGGGACAACTACGAGCAGTACTTC.